The 30 T cell receptor beta chains reported below all come from one sample, sequenced in a study of T cells after yellow fever vaccination. TCRdb reanalysed the 5' RACE reads using MiXCR and keeps one entry per CDR3 protein. The sample holds 25,000 to 35,000 distinct CDR3 sequences, about 4.4% seen once. Specimen: CD8+ T cells sorted from PBMCs, collected 5 days after the yellow fever booster vaccination. The receptors here all came from a man aged 30 to 45 who received the YFV17D yellow fever vaccine.

This clonotype was seen at least ten times. This chain joins TRBV9 and TRBJ2-4, with D maybe TRBD2 (6 bases). CDR1 and CDR2 (germline): SGDLS, YYNGEE. CDR3 length equals 14 residues. The ends were cut back, 4 bases at V and 5 bases at J, with 13 bases in the middle. The CDR3 protein is CASSPPAGENIQYF. The CDR3 DNA is TGTGCCAGCAGCCCCCCAGCGGGCGAAAACATTCAGTACTTC.

This clonotype was seen repeatedly, ten times or more. CDR3 loop: CASSSGSGAGELFF. CDR3 nucleotide sequence: TGTGCCAGCAGTTCCGGGTCGGGCGCCGGGGAGCTGTTTTTT. This sequence joins TRBV28 and TRBJ2-2; D gene uncertain. V lost 4 bases and J lost 6, with 12 bases in between. This CDR3 has 14 residues. The germline V gene encodes CDR1 MDHEN and CDR2 SYDVKM.

The sample holds many counts of this clonotype. The chain uses TRBV20-1 and TRBJ1-1; a possible D gene is TRBD1 (5 bases). Trimming removed 5 bases from V and 0 bases from J, with 10 bases in between. The CDR3 has 13 residues. Germline V gives CDR1 DFQATT, CDR2 SNEGSKA (reference sequence). DNA for the CDR3: TGCAGTGCTCGGGACGGCCTGAACACTGAAGCTTTCTTT. Translating it yields CSARDGLNTEAFF.

This clonotype came up many times. This chain links TRBV5-6 with TRBJ1-2; D is possibly TRBD1 (6 bases). This CDR3 contains 13 residues. CDR1 is SGHDT, CDR2 YYEEEE, per germline. The CDR3 DNA reads TGTGATGGGCGGGGGGCCACTAACTATGGCTACACCTTC. This encodes CDGRGATNYGYTF. Variable domain in full (rest from reference TRBV5-6 and TRBJ1-2): DAGVTQSPTHLIKTRGQQVTLRCSPKSGHDTVSWYQQALGQGPQFIFQYYEEEERQRGNFPDRFSGHQFPNYSSELNVNALLLGDSALYLCDGRGATNYGYTFGSGTRLTVV.

The sample holds many counts of this clonotype. The rearrangement joins TRBV28 to TRBJ2-3, with 8 bases that match TRBD1. Trimming removed 6 bases from V and 4 bases from J; junction bases left unmatched: 15. The CDR3 has 17 residues. In germline, CDR1 is MDHEN, CDR2 SYDVKM. The CDR3 loop is CASSPPPTGENSDTQYF. Here the CDR3 DNA reads TGTGCCAGCAGCCCTCCCCCGACAGGGGAAAACTCAGATACGCAGTATTTT.

This clonotype was found many times. The V gene is TRBV12-3 or TRBV12-4, the J gene TRBJ2-5; possibly TRBD2 for D (7 bases). This CDR3 has 15 amino acids. The V and J ends lost 4 bases and 5 bases respectively, with 17 bases between them. CDR3 protein: CASSYFAGARETQYF. Here the CDR3 DNA reads TGTGCCAGCAGTTACTTCGCGGGGGCTAGGGAGACCCAGTACTTC.

In its sample, this clonotype was seen many times. The V and J genes are TRBV5-1 and TRBJ2-5; TRBD1 agrees at 10 bases. Germline-derived CDR1 and CDR2 are SGHRS and YFSETQ. Trimming took 3 bases from V and 5 from J; bases not matched to a gene: 4. The CDR3 has 14 amino acids. The CDR3 DNA sequence: TGCGCCAGCAGCTCCGGGACAGGGGAGGAGACCCAGTACTTC. Amino acid sequence: CASSSGTGEETQYF.

This clonotype was found many times. The V and J genes are TRBV24-1 and TRBJ2-2; D gene unclear. Germline-derived CDR1 and CDR2 are KGHDR and SFDVKD. This CDR3 is built from 16 residues. Trimming took 2 bases from V and 0 from J, leaving 9 bases between them. CDR3 region: CATSDYPAPNTGELFF. The CDR3 nucleotides are TGTGCCACCAGTGATTACCCCGCCCCGAACACCGGGGAGCTGTTTTTT.

This clonotype was seen many times. The chain uses TRBV6-1 and TRBJ2-7, with 7 bases aligning to TRBD2. Trimming at V came to 5 bases and at J to 4 bases, leaving 11 bases not matched to a gene. This CDR3 has 15 residues. CDR1 MNHNS and CDR2 SASEGT come from the germline V gene. CDR3 in DNA: TGTGCCAGCAGTCAAGGACTAGGAGATAGTTACGAGCAGTACTTC. Translating it yields CASSQGLGDSYEQYF.

Many counts were recorded for this clonotype. J is TRBJ2-7 and V is TRBV20-1, with a possible D match to TRBD1 (6 bases). This CDR3 comprises 14 residues. Germline-derived CDR1 and CDR2 are DFQATT and SNEGSKA (reference sequence). The V gene lost 3 bases and the J gene lost 0 bases, with 12 bases spanning the gap. The DNA of the CDR3 is TGCAGTGCTAGTCTGAGGGGGTCCTCCTACGAGCAGTACTTC. Its protein is CSASLRGSSYEQYF.

There are many counts of this clonotype. This chain uses TRBV4-3 with TRBJ2-7; D is unclear. V dropped 3 bases and J dropped 0 bases, with 15 bases sitting between them. The CDR3 extends over 16 amino acids. Germline V gives CDR1 LGHNA, CDR2 YSLEER. CDR3 sequence (DNA): TGCGCCAGCAGCCAGGAGTCCGGGCGGACCTCCTACGAGCAGTACTTC. It encodes CASSQESGRTSYEQYF.

This clonotype was detected many times. The chain combines TRBV12-3 or TRBV12-4 with TRBJ1-2; 10 bases match TRBD1. This CDR3 has 14 residues. V lost 3 bases, J lost 4 bases, and 2 bases stayed unmatched. DNA of the CDR3: TGTGCCAGCAGTTTCGGACAGGGGGGCTATGGCTACACCTTC. Its translation is CASSFGQGGYGYTF.

This clonotype occurred many times. J is TRBJ1-5 and V is TRBV28; TRBD1 aligns across 9 bases. There are 17 residues in the CDR3. V lost 4 bases and J lost 5; bases outside the gene matches: 12. Germline CDR1 is MDHEN and CDR2 is SYDVKM. CDR3 region: CASSSPHRGLGDQPQHF. As DNA, the CDR3 is TGTGCCAGCAGTTCACCTCACAGGGGGCTGGGGGATCAGCCCCAGCATTTT.

This clonotype was observed many times. The V and J genes are TRBV6-2 or TRBV6-3 and TRBJ2-3; D is unresolved. CDR1 is MNHEY, CDR2 SVGEGT, per germline. The CDR3 runs 15 residues. V lost 6 bases and J lost 2, with 15 bases in between. CDR3 loop: CASRPDSPITDTQYF. The CDR3 region has the DNA TGTGCCAGCAGACCAGACTCTCCCATCACAGATACGCAGTATTTT.

Ten or more counts support this clonotype. The V call is TRBV5-4, the J call TRBJ2-5; 7 bases agree with TRBD2. J lost 3 bases, V lost 4 bases, and 6 bases had no gene match. CDR1 and CDR2 from the germline V gene are SGHNT and YYREEE (reference sequence). This CDR3 spans 14 amino acids. CDR3 in DNA: TGTGCCAGCAGCGAGACAACTAGCGAAGAGACCCAGTACTTC. Amino acid sequence: CASSETTSEETQYF.

The chain couples TRBV6-1 to TRBJ2-1, with D unclear. Per germline, CDR1 MNHNS and CDR2 SASEGT. The CDR3 has 15 residues. The V end lost 6 bases, the J end lost 4 bases, and 16 bases lay between the germline ends. CDR3 sequence: CASSTYPGPYNEQFF. The CDR3 DNA is TGTGCCAGCAGCACGTACCCTGGCCCTTACAATGAGCAGTTCTTC.

There are many counts of this clonotype. The chain recombines TRBV10-3 with TRBJ2-5; D ambiguous. Germline CDR1 and CDR2: ENHRY and SYGVKD. The germline V and J ends were trimmed by 0 bases and 1 base, with 6 bases remaining between them. This CDR3 has 14 residues. The CDR3 spells CAISESSVQETQYF. CDR3 DNA: TGTGCCATCAGTGAGTCTTCGGTCCAAGAGACCCAGTACTTC.

The table lists this clonotype with a few counts. The chain is built from TRBV5-4 and TRBJ2-1, with 10 bases identical to TRBD1. V was clipped by 7 bases and J by 10 bases; unmatched bases: 14. The CDR3 runs to 15 residues. In germline, CDR1 is SGHNT, CDR2 YYREEE (reference sequence). The CDR3 loop is CASQGGDRGLGEQFF. The CDR3 DNA reads TGTGCCAGCCAAGGCGGGGACAGGGGCTTGGGGGAGCAGTTCTTC.

This clonotype was seen many times. This rearrangement joins TRBV29-1 to TRBJ2-1; unclear D gene. The CDR3 length is 15 residues. The germline V and J ends were trimmed by 7 bases and 3 bases, with 19 bases remaining between them. Germline V gene lookup returns CDR1 SQVTM and CDR2 ANQGSEA. CDR3 DNA sequence: TGCAGCGCGAACCCCGGACCAAGGAACTACAATGAGCAGTTCTTC. The encoded protein is CSANPGPRNYNEQFF.

Many counts were recorded for this clonotype. V is TRBV5-1 and J is TRBJ2-7; 10 nucleotides agree with TRBD2. The CDR3 sequence is 13 residues long. Germline CDR1 and CDR2: SGHRS and YFSETQ. With 4 bases clipped from V and 5 bases from J, the junction kept 3 bases outside the gene matches. The DNA of the CDR3 is TGCGCCAGCAGCCCGGGACTAGCGAACGAGCAGTACTTC. Translating gives CASSPGLANEQYF.

This clonotype was seen repeatedly, ten times or more. The chain is built from TRBV3-1 and TRBJ2-1, with a tentative D call TRBD1 (5 bases). V shed 0 bases and J shed 8 bases, with 11 bases lying between them. The CDR3 totals 14 residues. Germline lookup yields CDR1 LGHDT and CDR2 YNNKEL (reference sequence). CDR3 nucleotide sequence: TGTGCCAGCAGCCAAGATGTCCCAGGGTATGAGCAGTTCTTC. It yields the protein CASSQDVPGYEQFF.

This clonotype has a count of ten or more. The chain links TRBV7-9 to TRBJ1-1; no definite D call. The germline CDR1 and CDR2 sequences are SEHNR and FQNEAQ (reference sequence). The CDR3 sequence is 13 residues long. The V end was cut by 1 base, the J end by 6 bases, with 9 bases between. CDR3: CASSLVRGAEAFF. The CDR3 coding sequence is TGTGCCAGCAGCTTAGTCCGAGGCGCTGAAGCTTTCTTT.

Many counts were recorded for this clonotype. This chain connects TRBV2 to TRBJ2-1, with 7 bases aligning to TRBD2. V lost 11 bases, J lost 8 bases, and 15 bases stayed unmatched. The germline gives CDR1 SNHLY, CDR2 FYNNEI. CDR3 length: 14 residues. CDR3 protein: CAGFGGNGRYEQFF. CDR3 coding DNA: TGTGCCGGATTCGGGGGGAACGGTCGTTATGAGCAGTTCTTC.

This clonotype was seen repeatedly, ten times or more. The chain recombines TRBV7-8 with TRBJ2-3, with a weak D call TRBD2 (7 bases). Germline-derived CDR1 and CDR2 are SGHVS and FQNEAQ. CDR3 length: 14 amino acids. V dropped 1 base and J dropped 4 bases, with 9 bases sitting between them. CDR3 in amino acids: CASSLEGGADTQYF. The CDR3 DNA follows: TGTGCCAGCAGCTTAGAAGGGGGGGCAGATACGCAGTATTTT.

This clonotype was seen repeatedly, ten times or more. The gene calls are TRBV27 and TRBJ2-7; 9 positions agree with TRBD1. The CDR3 spans 14 residues. V shed 5 bases, J shed 5 bases, and the junction held 7 bases outside the gene matches. Germline V gives CDR1 MNHEY, CDR2 SMNVEV (reference sequence). CDR3 loop: CASSEPGTGHEQYF. In nucleotides, the CDR3 is TGTGCCAGCAGTGAACCGGGGACAGGGCACGAGCAGTACTTC.

About this clonotype itself: Mismatch with germline at one junction end may stem from a read error. This chain connects TRBV10-3 to TRBJ1-5, with 11 bases fitting TRBD1. The CDR3 runs 19 residues. Per the germline V gene, CDR1 is ENHRY and CDR2 is SYGVKD. The CDR3 DNA reads TGTACCATCAGTGGATACCGGGACAGGGGGACTAGTATTAATCAGCCCCAGCATTTT. Translating gives CTISGYRDRGTSINQPQHF.

This clonotype was found many times. V usage is TRBV29-1 and J usage is TRBJ2-1; D may be TRBD2 (5 bases). Trimming took 5 bases from V and 1 from J, leaving 6 bases between them. The CDR3 is 12 residues long. Germline assignment: CDR1 SQVTM and CDR2 ANQGSEA. The CDR3 region is CSVSGSYNEQFF. CDR3 bases: TGCAGCGTTAGCGGTTCCTACAATGAGCAGTTCTTC.

This clonotype was counted ten times or more. Here the CDR3 DNA reads TGTGCCACCGAGCGGGAGGGGCTAGATGAGCAGTTCTTC. Its translation: CATEREGLDEQFF. The chain couples TRBV10-3 to TRBJ2-1; 10 positions agree with TRBD2. V trimming: 10 bases; J trimming: 8 bases; junction bases outside the gene matches: 8. Germline V lookup: CDR1 ENHRY, CDR2 SYGVKD. This CDR3 spans 13 amino acids.

This clonotype has ten or more counts. This chain links TRBV6-2 or TRBV6-3 with TRBJ2-7, with D perhaps TRBD2 (6 bases). Germline lookup yields CDR1 MNHEY and CDR2 SVGEGT. Trimming cost V 5 bases and J 6 bases, with 23 bases left between them. The CDR3 is 16 residues long. CDR3 sequence: CASSAAFREIGREQYF. The CDR3 bases are TGTGCCAGCAGTGCGGCCTTCCGGGAGATCGGGCGCGAGCAGTACTTC.

This clonotype came up a few times. A clone one base away is much larger, so this may be a read error. The gene calls are TRBV20-1 and TRBJ2-7, with D possibly matching TRBD1 (6 bases). CDR1 and CDR2 from the germline V gene are DFQATT and SNEGSKA (reference sequence). V was shortened by 2 bases and J by 2 bases, with 16 bases between the two germline ends. This CDR3 spans 15 amino acids. As DNA, the CDR3 is TGCAGTGCTAGATCTGTGGTACAGGGCCCCTACGAGCAGTACTTC. This gives the protein CSARSVVQGPYEQYF.